The rows below give T cell receptor beta chains drawn from one sample of a study of shared clonotypes between healthy human individuals. Method: immunoSEQ multiplex PCR; TCRdb's copy keeps in-frame clones and lacks some. The table shows about 1.1 million clones, with approximately 80% occurring only once. The sequenced sample consisted of memory CD4+ T cells from PBMCs. The receptor source for this set is a man between 18 and 29 years old in good health. Some clones in this sample may be carry-over from other donors' samples. Both conserved end residues are part of each CDR3. Each record gives: D gene, V gene, J gene, clone size, CDR3 protein, CDR3 DNA. D genes are given only for firm matches. Not all rows give a size; the values are once, few, many and, for expanded clones, a class.

d_gene: -
v_gene: TRBV6-5
j_gene: TRBJ2-5
abundance: -
CDR3aa: CASSSTRGETQYF
CDR3nt: TGTGCCAGCAGTTCGACACGAGGAGAGACCCAGTACTTC

d_gene: TRBD1
v_gene: TRBV23-1
j_gene: TRBJ2-1
abundance: -
CDR3aa: CASSPPQGSSYNEQFF
CDR3nt: TGCGCCAGCAGTCCACCACAGGGGAGCTCCTACAATGAGCAGTTCTTC

d_gene: -
v_gene: TRBV2
j_gene: TRBJ2-1
abundance: -
CDR3aa: CASKRGHYEQFF
CDR3nt: TGTGCCAGCAAACGGGGCCACTATGAGCAGTTCTTC

d_gene: -
v_gene: TRBV11-2
j_gene: TRBJ2-4
abundance: -
CDR3aa: CASSFLTQNIQYF
CDR3nt: TGTGCCAGCAGCTTCCTAACACAAAACATTCAGTACTTC

d_gene: -
v_gene: TRBV11-2
j_gene: TRBJ1-3
abundance: -
CDR3aa: CASSLLGGNTIYF
CDR3nt: TGTGCCAGCAGCTTATTGGGGGGAAACACCATATATTTT

d_gene: -
v_gene: TRBV11-1
j_gene: TRBJ2-3
abundance: -
CDR3aa: CASSLGWIISTDTQYF
CDR3nt: TGTGCCAGCAGTCTCGGGTGGATTATAAGCACAGATACGCAGTATTTT

d_gene: TRBD2
v_gene: TRBV4-1
j_gene: TRBJ2-3
abundance: -
CDR3aa: CASSQGGGRERADTQYF
CDR3nt: TGCGCCAGCAGCCAGGGGGGAGGGCGGGAGAGGGCAGATACGCAGTATTTT

d_gene: -
v_gene: TRBV7-9
j_gene: TRBJ1-1
abundance: -
CDR3aa: CASSLVEGYTEAFF
CDR3nt: TGTGCCAGCAGCTTAGTCGAGGGTTACACTGAAGCTTTCTTT

d_gene: -
v_gene: TRBV5-1
j_gene: TRBJ2-2
abundance: -
CDR3aa: CASSLRATSNTGELFF
CDR3nt: TGCGCCAGCAGCTTAAGGGCCACCTCAAACACCGGGGAGCTGTTTTTT

d_gene: -
v_gene: TRBV7-3
j_gene: TRBJ1-2
abundance: few
CDR3aa: CASSPQGYGYTF
CDR3nt: TGTGCCAGCAGCCCGCAGGGGTATGGCTACACCTTC

d_gene: -
v_gene: TRBV6-1
j_gene: TRBJ2-7
abundance: -
CDR3aa: CASSLDYGQYF
CDR3nt: TGTGCCAGCAGTCTCGATTACGGGCAGTACTTC

d_gene: TRBD1
v_gene: TRBV7-3
j_gene: TRBJ2-6
abundance: once
CDR3aa: CASSGQGPRGTGSSGANVLTF
CDR3nt: TGTGCCAGCAGCGGACAAGGGCCGAGAGGGACAGGGTCTTCTGGGGCCAACGTCCTGACTTTC

d_gene: TRBD1
v_gene: TRBV2
j_gene: TRBJ1-1
abundance: -
CDR3aa: CASKRAGGAFF
CDR3nt: TGTGCCAGCAAGAGGGCAGGGGGAGCTTTCTTT

d_gene: TRBD1
v_gene: TRBV5-6
j_gene: TRBJ1-2
abundance: -
CDR3aa: CASSPGTGAEAYGYTF
CDR3nt: TGTGCCAGCAGCCCCGGGACAGGGGCGGAGGCCTATGGCTACACCTTC

d_gene: -
v_gene: TRBV7-2
j_gene: TRBJ2-5
abundance: -
CDR3aa: CASNPGRQQETQYF
CDR3nt: TGTGCCAGCAACCCCGGGCGGCAACAAGAGACCCAGTACTTC

d_gene: -
v_gene: TRBV5-1
j_gene: TRBJ1-2
abundance: -
CDR3aa: CASRPPVASGYTF
CDR3nt: TGCGCCAGCAGGCCTCCAGTGGCTAGTGGCTACACCTTC

d_gene: -
v_gene: TRBV10-3
j_gene: TRBJ1-5
abundance: -
CDR3aa: CAITPGLGQPQHF
CDR3nt: TGTGCCATTACTCCAGGGCTAGGTCAGCCCCAGCATTTT

d_gene: TRBD2
v_gene: TRBV27
j_gene: TRBJ2-3
abundance: -
CDR3aa: CASSSRTSGTTDTQYF
CDR3nt: TGTGCCAGCAGTTCAAGGACTAGCGGAACCACAGATACGCAGTATTTT

d_gene: -
v_gene: TRBV6-6
j_gene: TRBJ1-3
abundance: few
CDR3aa: CATRGSGNTIYF
CDR3nt: TGTGCCACCAGGGGTTCTGGAAACACCATATATTTT

d_gene: -
v_gene: TRBV27
j_gene: TRBJ2-5
abundance: -
CDR3aa: CASRVVGGETQYF
CDR3nt: TGTGCCAGCAGGGTGGTGGGTGGAGAGACCCAGTACTTC

d_gene: -
v_gene: TRBV5-4
j_gene: TRBJ2-1
abundance: few
CDR3aa: CASSLVPEAYNEQFF
CDR3nt: TGTGCCAGCAGCTTAGTTCCAGAGGCCTACAATGAGCAGTTCTTC

d_gene: TRBD2
v_gene: TRBV28
j_gene: TRBJ2-5
abundance: -
CDR3aa: CASSPSGRASPLYQETQYF
CDR3nt: TGTGCCAGCAGTCCTAGCGGGAGGGCCTCACCCCTGTACCAAGAGACCCAGTACTTC

d_gene: TRBD2
v_gene: TRBV18
j_gene: TRBJ2-1
abundance: -
CDR3aa: CASSPPVAGGRNEQFF
CDR3nt: TGTGCCAGCTCACCACCGGTAGCGGGAGGTCGTAATGAGCAGTTCTTC

d_gene: -
v_gene: TRBV2
j_gene: TRBJ2-7
abundance: -
CDR3aa: CASNVIHRVGEQYF
CDR3nt: TGTGCCAGCAATGTAATTCATCGGGTAGGCGAGCAGTACTTC

d_gene: -
v_gene: TRBV7-2
j_gene: TRBJ1-2
abundance: -
CDR3aa: CASSFNTGRINYGYTF
CDR3nt: TGTGCCAGCAGCTTTAATACAGGGCGTATCAACTATGGCTACACCTTC

d_gene: -
v_gene: TRBV15
j_gene: TRBJ1-2
abundance: -
CDR3aa: CATSRGIRDVGPRYTF
CDR3nt: TGTGCCACCAGCAGAGGAATCCGAGACGTGGGACCGCGCTACACCTTC

d_gene: -
v_gene: TRBV5-4
j_gene: TRBJ1-1
abundance: -
CDR3aa: CASSLWFLNTEAFF
CDR3nt: TGTGCCAGCAGCTTGTGGTTTCTGAACACTGAAGCTTTCTTT

d_gene: -
v_gene: TRBV4-3
j_gene: TRBJ1-1
abundance: -
CDR3aa: CASSQAGPQPEAFF
CDR3nt: TGCGCCAGCAGCCAAGCAGGTCCCCAGCCTGAAGCTTTCTTT

d_gene: -
v_gene: TRBV9
j_gene: TRBJ2-5
abundance: -
CDR3aa: CASSPSGWGSETQYF
CDR3nt: TGTGCCAGCAGCCCCAGTGGTTGGGGTTCGGAGACCCAGTACTTC

d_gene: -
v_gene: TRBV30
j_gene: TRBJ2-3
abundance: -
CDR3aa: CACRSVIGSTDTQYF
CDR3nt: TGTGCCTGTCGTTCTGTGATTGGGAGCACAGATACGCAGTATTTT

d_gene: -
v_gene: TRBV28
j_gene: TRBJ1-2
abundance: -
CDR3aa: CASTSFGNYGYTF
CDR3nt: TGTGCCAGCACCTCTTTTGGAAACTATGGCTACACCTTC

d_gene: TRBD1
v_gene: TRBV27
j_gene: TRBJ1-1
abundance: -
CDR3aa: CASSPQGARRNTEAFF
CDR3nt: TGTGCCAGCAGTCCGCAGGGGGCCCGACGTAACACTGAAGCTTTCTTT

d_gene: -
v_gene: TRBV9
j_gene: TRBJ2-7
abundance: -
CDR3aa: CASSVGGASLHYEQYF
CDR3nt: TGTGCCAGCAGCGTAGGAGGGGCATCACTCCACTACGAGCAGTACTTC

d_gene: -
v_gene: TRBV28
j_gene: TRBJ2-7
abundance: few
CDR3aa: CASRIDGAYEQYF
CDR3nt: TGTGCCAGCAGAATAGACGGGGCCTACGAGCAGTACTTC

d_gene: -
v_gene: TRBV20-1
j_gene: TRBJ2-1
abundance: -
CDR3aa: CSATRAEQFF
CDR3nt: TGCAGTGCTACCAGGGCCGAGCAGTTCTTC

d_gene: -
v_gene: TRBV7-2
j_gene: TRBJ2-3
abundance: -
CDR3aa: CASSFSYTQYF
CDR3nt: TGTGCCAGCAGCTTTAGCTATACGCAGTATTTT

d_gene: -
v_gene: TRBV7-2
j_gene: TRBJ2-7
abundance: -
CDR3aa: CASSFSGLPEQYF
CDR3nt: TGTGCCAGCAGCTTTTCCGGGCTGCCTGAGCAGTACTTC